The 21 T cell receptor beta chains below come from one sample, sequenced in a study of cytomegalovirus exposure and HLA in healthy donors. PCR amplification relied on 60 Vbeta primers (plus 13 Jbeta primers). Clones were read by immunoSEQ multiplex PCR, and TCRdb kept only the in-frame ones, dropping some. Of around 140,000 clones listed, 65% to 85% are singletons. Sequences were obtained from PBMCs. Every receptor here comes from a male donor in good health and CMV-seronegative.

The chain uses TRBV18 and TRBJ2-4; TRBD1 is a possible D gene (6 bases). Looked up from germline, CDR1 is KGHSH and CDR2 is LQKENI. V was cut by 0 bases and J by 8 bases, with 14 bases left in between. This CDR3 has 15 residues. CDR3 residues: CASSPPGGFGDIQYF. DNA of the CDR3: TGTGCCAGCTCACCACCTGGGGGCTTTGGGGACATTCAGTACTTC.

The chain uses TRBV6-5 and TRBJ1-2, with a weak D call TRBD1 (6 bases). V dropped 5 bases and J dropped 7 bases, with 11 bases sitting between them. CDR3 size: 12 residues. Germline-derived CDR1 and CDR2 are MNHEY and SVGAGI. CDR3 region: CASSRGGFGYTF. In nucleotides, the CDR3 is TGTGCCAGCAGTAGAGGGGGTTTTGGCTACACCTTC.

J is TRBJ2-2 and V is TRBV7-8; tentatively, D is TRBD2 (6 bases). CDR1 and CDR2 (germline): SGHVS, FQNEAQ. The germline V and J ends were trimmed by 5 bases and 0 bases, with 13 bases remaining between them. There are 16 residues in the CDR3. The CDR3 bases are TGTGCCAGCAGCCCCTGGGACTTCCCGAACACCGGGGAGCTGTTTTTT. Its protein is CASSPWDFPNTGELFF.

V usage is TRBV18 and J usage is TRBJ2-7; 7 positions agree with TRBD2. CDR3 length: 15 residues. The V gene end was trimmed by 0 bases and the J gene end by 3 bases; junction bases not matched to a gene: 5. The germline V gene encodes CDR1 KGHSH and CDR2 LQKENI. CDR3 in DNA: TGTGCCAGCTCACCACCGGGGGGGGGATTCTACGAGCAGTACTTC. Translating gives CASSPPGGGFYEQYF.

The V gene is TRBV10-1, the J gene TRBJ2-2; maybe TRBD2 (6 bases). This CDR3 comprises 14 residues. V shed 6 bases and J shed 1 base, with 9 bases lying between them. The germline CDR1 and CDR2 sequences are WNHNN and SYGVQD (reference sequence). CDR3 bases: TGCGCCAGCAGGGCTAGCGAGAACACCGGGGAGCTGTTTTTT. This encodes CASRASENTGELFF.

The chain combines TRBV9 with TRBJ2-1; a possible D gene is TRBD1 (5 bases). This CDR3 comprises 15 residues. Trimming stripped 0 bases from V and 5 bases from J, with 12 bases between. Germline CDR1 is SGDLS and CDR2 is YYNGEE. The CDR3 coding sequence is TGTGCCAGCAGCGTAGAATGGGGCTCGGACAATGAGCAGTTCTTC. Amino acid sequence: CASSVEWGSDNEQFF.

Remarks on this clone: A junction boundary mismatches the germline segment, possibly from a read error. The CDR3 loop is CSSSLGLVVTGRSYEQYF. Here the CDR3 DNA reads TGTTCCAGCAGCTTAGGACTCGTTGTTACAGGGCGCAGCTACGAGCAGTACTTC. The rearrangement joins TRBV7-9 to TRBJ2-7; D may be TRBD1 (6 bases). From germline, CDR1 is SEHNR and CDR2 FQNEAQ (reference sequence). The CDR3 covers 18 residues. Full variable domain (remainder filled in from reference TRBV7-9 and TRBJ2-7): DTGVSQNPRHKITKRGQNVTFRCDPISEHNRLYWYRQTLGQGPEFLTYFQNEAQLEKSRLLSDRFSAERPKGSFSTLEIQRTEQGDSAMYLCSSSLGLVVTGRSYEQYFGPGTRLTVT.

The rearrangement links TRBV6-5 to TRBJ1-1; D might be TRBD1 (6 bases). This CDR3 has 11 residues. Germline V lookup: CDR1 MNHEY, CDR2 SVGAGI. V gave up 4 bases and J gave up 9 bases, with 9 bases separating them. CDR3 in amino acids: CASSSGEKAFF. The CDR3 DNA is TGTGCCAGCAGTTCAGGGGAAAAAGCTTTCTTT.

The DNA for the CDR3 is TGTGCCAGCTCACCGACTCAACGGGGGGACTATGGCTACACCTTC. Protein product: CASSPTQRGDYGYTF. The V gene is TRBV18, the J gene TRBJ1-2; weak D call: TRBD1 (5 bases). This CDR3 contains 15 residues. Trimming pared 3 bases from V and 3 bases from J, leaving 14 bases between. CDR1 and CDR2 from the germline V gene are KGHSH and LQKENI.

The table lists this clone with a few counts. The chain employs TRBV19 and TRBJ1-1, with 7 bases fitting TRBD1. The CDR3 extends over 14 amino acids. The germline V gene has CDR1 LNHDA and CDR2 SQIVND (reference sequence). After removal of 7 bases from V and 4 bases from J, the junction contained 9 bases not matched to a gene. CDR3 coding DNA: TGTGCCAGTAAAACAGGGGCCCCGGGCACTGAAGCTTTCTTT. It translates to CASKTGAPGTEAFF. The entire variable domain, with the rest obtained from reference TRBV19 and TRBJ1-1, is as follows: DGGITQSPKYLFRKEGQNVTLSCEQNLNHDAMYWYRQDPGQGLRLIYYSQIVNDFQKGDIAEGYSVSREKKESFPLTVTSAQKNPTAFYLCASKTGAPGTEAFFGQGTRLTVV.

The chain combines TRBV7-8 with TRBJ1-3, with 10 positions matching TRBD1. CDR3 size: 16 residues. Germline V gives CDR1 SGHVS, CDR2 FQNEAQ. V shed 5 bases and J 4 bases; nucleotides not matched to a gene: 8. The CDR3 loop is CASSPGQGTTGNTIYF. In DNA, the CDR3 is TGTGCCAGCAGCCCGGGACAGGGGACGACAGGAAACACCATATATTTT.

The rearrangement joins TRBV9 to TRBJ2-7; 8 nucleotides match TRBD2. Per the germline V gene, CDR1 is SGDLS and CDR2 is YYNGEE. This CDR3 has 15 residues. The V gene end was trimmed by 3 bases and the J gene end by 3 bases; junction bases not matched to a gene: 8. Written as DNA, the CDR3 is TGTGCCAGCAGCGACGGGGGGGGCTCAGGCTACGAGCAGTACTTC. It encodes CASSDGGGSGYEQYF.

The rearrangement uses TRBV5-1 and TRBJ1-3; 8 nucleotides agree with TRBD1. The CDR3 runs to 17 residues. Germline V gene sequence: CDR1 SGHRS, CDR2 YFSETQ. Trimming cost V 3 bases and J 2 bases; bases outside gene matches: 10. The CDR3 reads CASSWDRPQGAGNTIYF. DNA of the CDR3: TGCGCCAGCAGCTGGGACAGGCCCCAGGGTGCTGGAAACACCATATATTTT.

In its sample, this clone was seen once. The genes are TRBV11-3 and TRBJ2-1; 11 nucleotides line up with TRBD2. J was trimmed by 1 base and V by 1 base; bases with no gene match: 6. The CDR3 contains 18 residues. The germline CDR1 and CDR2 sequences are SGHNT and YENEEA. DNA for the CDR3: TGTGCCAGCAGCTTAGGGGGGGTAGCGGGAGGGTCCTACAATGAGCAGTTCTTC. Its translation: CASSLGGVAGGSYNEQFF. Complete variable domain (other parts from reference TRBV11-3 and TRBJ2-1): EAGVVQSPRYKIIEKKQPVAFWCNPISGHNTLYWYLQNLGQGPELLIRYENEEAVDDSQLPKDRFSAERLKGVDSTLKIQPAELGDSAVYLCASSLGGVAGGSYNEQFFGPGTRLTVL.

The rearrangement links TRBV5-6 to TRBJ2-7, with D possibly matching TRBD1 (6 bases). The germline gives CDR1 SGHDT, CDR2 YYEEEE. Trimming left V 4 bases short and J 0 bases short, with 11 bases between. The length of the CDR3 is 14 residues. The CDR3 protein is CASSPNRASYEQYF. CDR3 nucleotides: TGTGCCAGCAGCCCCAACAGGGCCTCCTACGAGCAGTACTTC.

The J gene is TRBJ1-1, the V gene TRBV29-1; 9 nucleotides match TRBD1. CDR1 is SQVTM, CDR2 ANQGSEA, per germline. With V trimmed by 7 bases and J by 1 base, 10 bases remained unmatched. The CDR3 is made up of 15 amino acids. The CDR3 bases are TGCAGCGCCAAAACAGGGGGCGTGAGGAACACTGAAGCTTTCTTT. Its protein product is CSAKTGGVRNTEAFF.

The CDR3 is CASSPPGKIRNTQYF. CDR3 nucleotide sequence: TGTGCCAGCTCACCACCCGGGAAAATAAGAAATACGCAGTATTTT. The chain is built from TRBV18 and TRBJ2-3; D is perhaps TRBD2 (5 bases). The V gene's germline CDR1 is KGHSH and CDR2 LQKENI. The CDR3 consists of 15 residues. V lost 0 bases, J lost 7 bases, and 14 bases lay in between. Full variable domain (rest looked up from reference TRBV18 and TRBJ2-3): NAGVMQNPRHLVRRRGQEARLRCSPMKGHSHVYWYRQLPEEGLKFMVYLQKENIIDESGMPKERFSAEFPKEGPSILRIQQVVRGDSAAYFCASSPPGKIRNTQYFGPGTRLTVL.

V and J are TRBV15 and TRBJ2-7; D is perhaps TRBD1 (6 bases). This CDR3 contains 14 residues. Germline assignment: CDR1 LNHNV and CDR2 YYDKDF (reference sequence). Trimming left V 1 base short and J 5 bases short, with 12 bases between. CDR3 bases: TGTGCCACCAGCAGAGGCAGGGGATATGACGAGCAGTACTTC. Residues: CATSRGRGYDEQYF. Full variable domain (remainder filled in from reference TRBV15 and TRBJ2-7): DAMVIQNPRYQVTQFGKPVTLSCSQTLNHNVMYWYQQKSSQAPKLLFHYYDKDFNNEADTPDNFQSRRPNTSFCFLDIRSPGLGDTAMYLCATSRGRGYDEQYFGPGTRLTVT.

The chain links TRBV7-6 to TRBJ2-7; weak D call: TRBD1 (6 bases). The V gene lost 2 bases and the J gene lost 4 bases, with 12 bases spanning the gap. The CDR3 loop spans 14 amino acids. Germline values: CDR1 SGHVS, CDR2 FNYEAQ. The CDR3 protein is CASSLMGAAYEQYF. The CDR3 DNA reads TGTGCCAGCAGCTTAATGGGGGCGGCTTACGAGCAGTACTTC.

CDR3 loop: CASSKGHDLNYGYTF. The CDR3 nucleotides are TGTGCCAGTAGTAAAGGACACGATCTTAACTATGGCTACACCTTC. The V call is TRBV19, the J call TRBJ1-2; D is perhaps TRBD1 (5 bases). CDR3 length: 15 residues. Germline loops: CDR1 LNHDA, CDR2 SQIVND (reference sequence). The V end lost 4 bases, the J end lost 1 base, and 13 bases lay between the germline ends.

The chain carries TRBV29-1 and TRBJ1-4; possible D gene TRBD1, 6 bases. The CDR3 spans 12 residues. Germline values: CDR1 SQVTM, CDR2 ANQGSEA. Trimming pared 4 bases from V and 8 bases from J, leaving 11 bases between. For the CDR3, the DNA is TGCAGCGTTGCAGGGGCCCAAGAAAAACTGTTTTTT. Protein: CSVAGAQEKLFF.